This TCR beta chain stems from a study of blood T cells in healthy people across ages. Next came a second PCR, run for roughly 7 to 12 cycles, which used a sample-barcoded 5' primer along with a J-beta primer mix. Each cDNA molecule was tagged by a template-switch adaptor that had 12 random nucleotides. Using its own MiXCR run on the 5' RACE reads, TCRdb lists one record per CDR3 protein. Found here are about 1.8 million distinct CDR3 sequences, about 50% of them singletons; the top ten hold around 2.1%. V lost 8 bases to trimming and J lost 0 bases, with 12 bases between them. Germline-derived CDR1 and CDR2 are SGHRS and YFSETQ. CDR3 length: 15 amino acids.

V usage is TRBV5-1 and J usage is TRBJ1-6, with a tentative D call TRBD1 (6 bases). Input material: blood. This receptor was obtained from a woman in her thirties or forties in good health. The CDR3 bases are TGCGCCAGTAGGGGGGCAAGCTCCTATAATTCACCCCTCCACTTT. The encoded protein is CASRGASSYNSPLHF.